This T cell receptor (beta chain) derives from a study of T cells in Graves' hyperthyroidism and ophthalmopathy. Study context: Peripheral blood collection took place at initial diagnosis, before any treatment.

The CDR3 consists of 12 residues. Germline V gene data show CDR1 as DFQATT and CDR2 as SNEGSKA (reference sequence). This clonotype came up many times. TCR beta CDR3 regions were amplified from RNA transcripts. Using the HTBI primer set, a first-round RT-PCR was run on the TCR CDR3. TCRdb re-called the multiplex PCR reads with MiXCR, one entry per CDR3 protein. The sample includes around 610,000 distinct CDR3 sequences, 14% to 15% of them seen just once. This chain uses TRBV20-1 with TRBJ2-7, with 7 positions matching TRBD1. Material for sequencing was blood. The receptor's source is a woman in her 40s with Graves' ophthalmopathy. The DNA of the CDR3 is TGCAGCGGGACAGAGGCAAACTACGAGCAGTACTTC. Amino acid sequence: CSGTEANYEQYF.